The 20 T cell receptor beta chains reported below all come from one sample, sequenced in a study of T cells after yellow fever vaccination. A single record per CDR3 protein comes from TCRdb applying MiXCR to the 5' RACE reads. This table has 150,000 or so distinct CDR3 sequences, around 7% appearing once. The sample was CD4+ T cells sorted from PBMCs, taken less than 6 days after the first yellow fever vaccination. These receptors all come from a man aged 18 to 30 who received the YFV17D yellow fever vaccine.

The chain employs TRBV11-2 and TRBJ1-2; weak D call: TRBD1 (6 bases). Germline V gene sequence: CDR1 SGHAT, CDR2 FQNNGV. This CDR3 has 16 residues. V lost 6 bases and J lost 3, with 20 bases in between. In nucleotides, the CDR3 is TGTGCCAGCAGACCCCCGGCCAGGGGCGCAGACTATGGCTACACCTTC. It yields the protein CASRPPARGADYGYTF.

The V and J genes are TRBV20-1 and TRBJ2-1; perhaps TRBD1 as D (5 bases). Germline V gene data show CDR1 as DFQATT and CDR2 as SNEGSKA (reference sequence). The CDR3 loop spans 17 amino acids. V was pared by 0 bases and J by 1 base, with 16 bases between. The CDR3 DNA follows: TGCAGTGCTAGAGATGTGACGCAGGGTTGGTCCTACAATGAGCAGTTCTTC. It is translated as CSARDVTQGWSYNEQFF.

This clonotype came up a few times. The chain employs TRBV27 and TRBJ1-2; a weak D match, TRBD1 (5 bases). The ends were cut back, 8 bases at V and 0 bases at J, with 16 bases in the middle. Germline-derived CDR1 and CDR2 are MNHEY and SMNVEV (reference sequence). CDR3 length equals 15 residues. Here the CDR3 DNA reads TGTGCCAGCGCCTCCTCGACAGCGCCTAACTATGGCTACACCTTC. Protein: CASASSTAPNYGYTF.

This clonotype was counted at least ten times. The chain couples TRBV5-1 to TRBJ1-4; possible D gene TRBD1, 5 bases. Trimming took 3 bases from V and 8 from J, leaving 14 bases between them. Germline V gene lookup returns CDR1 SGHRS and CDR2 YFSETQ. The length of the CDR3 is 14 residues. The CDR3 region has the DNA TGCGCCAGCAGCTCAGGGACGCCCGAGGAAAAACTGTTTTTT. Protein: CASSSGTPEEKLFF.

The chain recombines TRBV5-1 with TRBJ2-3, with D possibly TRBD2 on 5 matching bases. V gave up 2 bases and J gave up 6 bases, with 13 bases separating them. This CDR3 contains 14 residues. Germline V gene data show CDR1 as SGHRS and CDR2 as YFSETQ. The CDR3 protein is CASSLEGSGDTQYF. Here the CDR3 DNA reads TGCGCCAGCAGCTTAGAGGGATCCGGGGATACGCAGTATTTT.

This clonotype has more than one count but fewer than ten. V usage is TRBV12-3 or TRBV12-4 and J usage is TRBJ2-3; 15 bases are shared with TRBD2. The CDR3 runs 17 residues. V shed 7 bases and J 1 base; nucleotides not matched to a gene: 6. The CDR3 is CASKKGLAGGGTDTQYF. As DNA, the CDR3 is TGTGCCAGCAAAAAGGGACTAGCGGGGGGAGGCACAGATACGCAGTATTTT.

The table lists this clonotype with many counts. V usage is TRBV18 and J usage is TRBJ2-1; weak D call: TRBD1 (6 bases). Germline-derived CDR1 and CDR2 are KGHSH and LQKENI. V lost 3 bases and J lost 10, with 7 bases in between. CDR3 length: 11 amino acids. For the CDR3, the DNA is TGTGCCAGCTCACCCACAGGGGAGCAGTTCTTC. This codes for CASSPTGEQFF.

This clonotype was seen only once. The chain is built from TRBV14 and TRBJ2-3; possible D gene TRBD2, 6 bases. The germline CDR1 and CDR2 sequences are SGHDN and FVKESK. V was pared by 2 bases and J by 2 bases, with 17 bases between. CDR3 length equals 17 residues. CDR3 sequence (DNA): TGTGCCAGCAGCCAACAATTCCATAGCGGACACACAGATACGCAGTATTTT. Translated: CASSQQFHSGHTDTQYF.

The chain links TRBV24-1 to TRBJ2-1; 10 bases map to TRBD2. The CDR3 has 14 residues. Trimming at V came to 5 bases and at J to 8 bases, leaving 5 bases not matched to a gene. Germline assignment: CDR1 KGHDR and CDR2 SFDVKD. Written as DNA, the CDR3 is TGTGCCACCAGTGGTAGCGGGGGGATCTATGAGCAGTTCTTC. Encoded protein: CATSGSGGIYEQFF.

There are many counts of this clonotype. J is TRBJ2-7 and V is TRBV7-2, with TRBD2 matching over 14 bases. J gave up 5 bases and V 5 bases, and 5 bases lay outside the gene matches. Germline V lookup: CDR1 SGHTA, CDR2 FQGNSA. This CDR3 region has 15 residues. The CDR3 region has the DNA TGTGCCAGCAGCACGGGACTAGCGGGGGCTAACGAGCAGTACTTC. It yields the protein CASSTGLAGANEQYF.

This clonotype has at least ten counts. The genes are TRBV4-3 and TRBJ1-4; 8 bases map to TRBD1. CDR1 is LGHNA, CDR2 YSLEER, per germline. The V and J ends lost 2 bases and 7 bases, in that order; junction bases with no gene match: 9. The CDR3 sequence is 16 residues long. The chain's CDR3 is CASSQRSGGGTEKLFF. In DNA, the CDR3 is TGCGCCAGCAGCCAAAGATCAGGGGGCGGAACTGAAAAACTGTTTTTT.

The gene calls are TRBV7-8 and TRBJ2-7; D possibly corresponds to TRBD2 (5 bases). V was shortened by 5 bases and J by 1 base, with 15 bases between the two germline ends. Germline V lookup: CDR1 SGHVS, CDR2 FQNEAQ. The CDR3 runs 15 residues. The chain's CDR3 is CASSPRRRPSYEQYF. The CDR3 bases are TGTGCCAGCAGCCCAAGGAGGCGGCCGTCCTACGAGCAGTACTTC.

Worth noting for this clonotype: At one end, the junction sequence differs from germline, possibly due to a read error. The V and J genes are TRBV7-3 and TRBJ2-5; 8 nucleotides agree with TRBD1. The CDR3 consists of 15 residues. Germline CDR1 reads SGHTA; CDR2 reads FQGTGA. CDR3 loop: CASSLGTGFSWTKYF. CDR3 DNA sequence: TGTGCCAGCAGCTTAGGGACAGGTTTTTCATGGACCAAGTACTTC.

This clonotype was recorded at least ten times. The chain couples TRBV6-5 to TRBJ2-6, with unresolved D. There are 14 residues in the CDR3. Deletions cut 4 bases from V and 2 bases from J, with 6 bases between. The germline gives CDR1 MNHEY, CDR2 SVGAGI. DNA of the CDR3: TGTGCCAGCAGTTTCAGAACTGGGGCCAACGTCCTGACTTTC. Amino acids: CASSFRTGANVLTF.

This clonotype was recorded at least ten times. V and J are TRBV5-1 and TRBJ2-1, with D possibly called TRBD1 or TRBD2 (5 bases each). The germline gives CDR1 SGHRS, CDR2 YFSETQ. The V gene lost 4 bases and the J gene lost 5 bases, with 19 bases spanning the gap. The CDR3 has 16 residues. The CDR3 sequence is CASSPQDPGLNNEQFF. CDR3 coding DNA: TGCGCCAGCAGCCCACAAGACCCGGGGCTAAACAATGAGCAGTTCTTC.

This clonotype was picked up a small number of times. The chain recombines TRBV20-1 with TRBJ2-2, with TRBD2 identical over 10 bases. Trimming cost V 0 bases and J 5 bases; bases outside gene matches: 6. CDR3 length: 16 amino acids. Germline V gene data show CDR1 as DFQATT and CDR2 as SNEGSKA (reference sequence). CDR3 residues: CSARDQKLAGTGELFF. For the CDR3, the DNA is TGCAGTGCTAGAGATCAAAAACTAGCGGGGACCGGGGAGCTGTTTTTT.

J is TRBJ1-6 and V is TRBV4-1; D is unresolved. V was clipped by 2 bases and J by 7 bases, with 12 bases between them. Germline V CDR1 and CDR2: MGHRA, YSYEKL. CDR3 length equals 15 residues. The CDR3 sequence: CASSQYSNPNSPLHF. DNA of the CDR3: TGCGCCAGCAGCCAATATAGCAACCCGAATTCACCCCTCCACTTT.

This clonotype was counted a few times. This chain joins TRBV20-1 and TRBJ2-5; 12 bases fit TRBD2. The CDR3 runs 15 residues. Per germline, CDR1 DFQATT and CDR2 SNEGSKA (reference sequence). The J segment lost 9 bases and the V segment lost 3 bases, leaving 11 bases of the junction unmatched. The CDR3 region has the DNA TGCAGTGCTAGGGAACTAGCGGGGGGCCCGAAGTCCCAGTACTTC. Protein sequence: CSARELAGGPKSQYF.

This clonotype was observed a few times. V usage is TRBV10-3 and J usage is TRBJ2-1; 10 nucleotides align to TRBD2. Germline V gives CDR1 ENHRY, CDR2 SYGVKD. The CDR3 contains 17 residues. V shed 0 bases and J 4 bases; nucleotides not matched to a gene: 6. The CDR3 protein is CAISESPSGGLYNEQFF. CDR3 coding DNA: TGTGCCATCAGTGAGTCTCCTAGCGGGGGCCTATACAATGAGCAGTTCTTC.

This clonotype has a handful of counts. The CDR3 reads CASRRAGSGGTQYF. The CDR3 DNA follows: TGTGCCAGCAGACGCGCGGGCTCCGGCGGGACCCAGTACTTC. The chain has TRBV7-2 and TRBJ2-5; D perhaps matches TRBD2 (5 bases). Germline CDR1 and CDR2: SGHTA and FQGNSA. This CDR3 is 14 amino acids long. Trimming removed 6 bases from V and 7 bases from J, with 18 bases in between.